These T cell receptor beta chains were read from a single sample in a study of early T cells in non-severe SARS-CoV-2 infection. From the 5' RACE reads, TCRdb called clonotypes with MiXCR, one entry per CDR3 protein. The table records approximately 70,000 distinct CDR3 sequences, around 12% of them present only once. Sequenced here: whole blood, sampled at baseline. These receptors all come from an adult who was a healthcare worker with PCR-confirmed SARS-CoV-2 infection or an uninfected control (not recorded which). The donor label of this sample is uncertain. The CDR3 runs from the conserved cysteine through the conserved F or W. Fields, in order: clone size, V gene, J gene, D gene, CDR3 DNA, CDR3 protein. A D gene is named only where the DNA matches it firmly. A row's size may be missing; if present it is once, few, many or a size class.

many,TRBV30,TRBJ2-7,TRBD1,TGTGCCTGGAATCGACAGGGGGGCGAGCAGTACTTC,CAWNRQGGEQYF
NA,TRBV7-2,TRBJ2-3,NA,TGTGCCAGCAGCTTTGGATGGGGGGGCGCAGATACGCAGTATTTT,CASSFGWGGADTQYF
few,TRBV7-3,TRBJ2-5,TRBD1,TGTGCCAGCAGTCAGACAGGGCGCCCGGAGACCCAGTACTTC,CASSQTGRPETQYF
many,TRBV19,TRBJ1-2,NA,TGTGCCAGTAGTATAACGCGCCAGTATGGCTACACCTTC,CASSITRQYGYTF
few,TRBV7-6,TRBJ2-4,NA,TGTGCCAGCAGCGAGGATGGATCCGGGGAGGCCAAAAACATTCAGTACTTC,CASSEDGSGEAKNIQYF
many,TRBV12-3/TRBV12-4,TRBJ2-1,TRBD2,TGTGCCAGCAGTTGGGGACTAGCGGGAGGACGTGAGCAGTTCTTC,CASSWGLAGGREQFF
few,TRBV7-9,TRBJ2-3,NA,TGTGCCAGCAGCTTAGTCGCGGGGTACACAGATACGCAGTATTTT,CASSLVAGYTDTQYF
NA,TRBV4-2,TRBJ2-3,TRBD2,TGTGCCAGCAGCCAAGAGGGCGGGACTAGCGGACCAAGGGATACGCAGTATTTT,CASSQEGGTSGPRDTQYF
NA,TRBV6-2/TRBV6-3,TRBJ2-1,NA,TGTGCCAGCAGTTACTCCGGGTCCCCCCTTGGGTACAATGAGCAGTTCTTC,CASSYSGSPLGYNEQFF
few,TRBV5-1,TRBJ2-1,NA,TGCGCCAGCAGCCTTGGAACTTCCTCTAATGAGCAGTTCTTC,CASSLGTSSNEQFF
many,TRBV7-6,TRBJ2-1,NA,TGTGCCAGCAGCTTTAAAGGTCCTCTAGCGAACGGATACAATGAGCAGTTCTTC,CASSFKGPLANGYNEQFF
NA,TRBV11-2,TRBJ2-7,NA,TGTGCCAGCAGCTCTCTCCAGACGCGTCTCGGTAACGCGCAGTACTTC,CASSSLQTRLGNAQYF
NA,TRBV29-1,TRBJ2-1,TRBD2,TGCAGCGTTTGGGCTAGCGGGGGTCGGTTCTTC,CSVWASGGRFF
NA,TRBV7-6,TRBJ2-1,NA,TGTGCCAGCAGCTTCGGGGGGCCCGGGAATGAGCAGTTCTTC,CASSFGGPGNEQFF
few,TRBV12-3/TRBV12-4,TRBJ2-1,TRBD2,TGTGCCAGCAGTCCCCGGGGTAGCGGGAGTAATGAGCAGTTCTTC,CASSPRGSGSNEQFF
few,TRBV12-3/TRBV12-4,TRBJ1-6,NA,TGTGCCAGCAGCCCCGGCAGACCACCCCTCCACTTT,CASSPGRPPLHF
few,TRBV11-2,TRBJ2-1,NA,TGTGCCAGCAGCCCTATCCGGTCCAGCTCCTACAATGAGCAGTTCTTC,CASSPIRSSSYNEQFF
few,TRBV7-3,TRBJ2-1,TRBD2,TGTGCCAGCAGCTTGACTGGGACTAGCGGATACAATGAGCAGTTCTTC,CASSLTGTSGYNEQFF
NA,TRBV11-3,TRBJ1-1,NA,TGTGCCACGGAAAAAGGGGACACTGAAGCTTTCTTT,CATEKGDTEAFF
many,TRBV10-2,TRBJ1-5,NA,TGCGCCAGCAGTGAGTTTTCCTCCTCCGGGCAGCCCCAGCATTTT,CASSEFSSSGQPQHF
many,TRBV29-1,TRBJ2-3,NA,TGCAGCGTTGATCAGTCCGGCAGCACAGATACGCAGTATTTT,CSVDQSGSTDTQYF
few,TRBV19,TRBJ1-5,NA,TGTGCCAGTACGCGGATGCCTATTGGGGCCGTTCAGCCCCAGCATTTT,CASTRMPIGAVQPQHF
many,TRBV18,TRBJ1-2,NA,TGTGCCAGCTCACCCTTGACGGCTGACTATGGCTACACCTTC,CASSPLTADYGYTF
many,TRBV11-1,TRBJ2-2,TRBD2,TGTGCCAGCAGCTTAAATATTCCGCTAGCGGATGCGAACACCGGGGAGCTGTTTTTT,CASSLNIPLADANTGELFF
many,TRBV7-2,TRBJ2-5,NA,TGTGCCAGCAGCCCCGGGCAGGTCGCCCCCGAGACCCAGTACTTC,CASSPGQVAPETQYF
few,TRBV3-1,TRBJ2-1,TRBD2,TGTGCCAGCAGGTCTAGCGGGAAGACCTACAATGAGCAGTTCTTC,CASRSSGKTYNEQFF
NA,TRBV19,TRBJ2-3,NA,TGTGCCAGTAGTCACCGCGGGGTTGTAGATACGCAGTATTTT,CASSHRGVVDTQYF
many,TRBV15,TRBJ2-7,TRBD1,TGTGCCACCAGCTTCGACAGGGGGGGATCCTACGAGCAGTACTTC,CATSFDRGGSYEQYF
many,TRBV7-9,TRBJ2-7,NA,TGTGCCAGCAGCTCAAACTACGAGCAGTACTTC,CASSSNYEQYF